This T cell receptor (beta chain) appears in the sequencing data of a study of shared clonotypes between healthy human individuals. This CDR3 is built from 15 residues. Germline V gene lookup returns CDR1 MNHNY and CDR2 SVGAGI (reference sequence). V was trimmed by 2 bases and J by 6 bases, leaving 17 bases between them. The table came from immunoSEQ multiplex PCR; TCRdb's copy has only in-frame clones and leaves some out. The data show some 1.4 million clones, with roughly 96% seen just once and approximately 1.1% held by the top ten. This sequence was found in a man aged 30-40 years in good health. The rearrangement uses TRBV6-6 and TRBJ2-7; no definite D call. Specimen: naive CD4+ T cells sorted from blood. Subset defined: CD45RA+ positively selected. CDR3 bases: TGTGCCAGCAGTTACGGTCTGGCCTCGCGGTCCGAGCAGTACTTC. Its protein is CASSYGLASRSEQYF.